This T cell receptor (beta chain) was identified in a study of OX40 agonist ivuxolimab in advanced cancers. The CDR3 runs to 14 residues. Germline values: CDR1 SNHLY, CDR2 FYNNEI. J was trimmed by 12 bases and V by 4 bases; bases with no gene match: 12. This clone was seen a single time. The repertoire was sequenced with immunoSEQ multiplex PCR; TCRdb's copy has only in-frame clones and lacks some. This table holds tens of thousands of clones, approximately 88% found once. The chain combines TRBV2 with TRBJ1-5, with 7 bases fitting TRBD1. The receptor comes from an adult with an advanced solid tumor such as melanoma, head and neck, liver or kidney cancer. Sample: CD4+ or CD8+ T cells sorted from blood, taken in a trial of the OX40 agonist ivuxolimab. The CDR3 is CASSAEGASGNQHF. The CDR3 bases are TGTGCCAGCAGTGCTGAGGGGGCCAGTGGAAACCAGCATTTT.